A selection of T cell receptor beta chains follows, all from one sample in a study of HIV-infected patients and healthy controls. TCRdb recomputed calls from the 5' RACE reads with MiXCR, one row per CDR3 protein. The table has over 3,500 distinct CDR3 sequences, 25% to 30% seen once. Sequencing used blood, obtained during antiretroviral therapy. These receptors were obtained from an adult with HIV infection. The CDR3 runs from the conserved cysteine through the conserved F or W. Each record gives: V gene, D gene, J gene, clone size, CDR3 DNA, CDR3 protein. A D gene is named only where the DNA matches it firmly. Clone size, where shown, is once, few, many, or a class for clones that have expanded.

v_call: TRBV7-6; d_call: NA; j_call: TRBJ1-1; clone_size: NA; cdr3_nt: TGTGCCAGCAGCTTAGGTACTGGCACTGAAGCTTTCTTT; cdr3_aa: CASSLGTGTEAFF
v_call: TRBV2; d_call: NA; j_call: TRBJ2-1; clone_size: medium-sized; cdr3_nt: TGTGCCAGCAGTGATACGCGGCTAATCAACGAGCAGTTCTTC; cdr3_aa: CASSDTRLINEQFF
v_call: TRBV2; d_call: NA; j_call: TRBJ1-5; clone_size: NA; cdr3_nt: TGTGCCAGCAGTGTCGGCCAGAATAGCAATCAGCCCAAGCATTTT; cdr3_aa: CASSVGQNSNQPKHF
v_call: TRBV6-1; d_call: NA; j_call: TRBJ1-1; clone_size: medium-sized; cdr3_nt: TGTGCCAGCAGGGTTCCGGGACTTGGTACTGAAGCTTTCTTT; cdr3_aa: CASRVPGLGTEAFF
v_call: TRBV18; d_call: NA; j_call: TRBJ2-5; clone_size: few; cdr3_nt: TGTGCCAGCTCACCGTCGGGACAAGAGACCCAGTACTTC; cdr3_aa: CASSPSGQETQYF
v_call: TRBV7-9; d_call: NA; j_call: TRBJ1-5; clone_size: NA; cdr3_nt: TGTGCCAGCAGAGGGGGGCCAAATCAGACCCAGCATTTT; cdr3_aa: CASRGGPNQTQHF
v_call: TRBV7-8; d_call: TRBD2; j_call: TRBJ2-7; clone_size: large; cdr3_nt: TGTGCCAGCAGCCCGGGGGGACCCAACTCCTACGAGCAGTACTTC; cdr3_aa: CASSPGGPNSYEQYF
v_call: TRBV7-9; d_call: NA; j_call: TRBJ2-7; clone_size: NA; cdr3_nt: TGTGCCAGCACCCCCCCTGGGGGGACCGAGCAGTACTTC; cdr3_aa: CASTPPGGTEQYF
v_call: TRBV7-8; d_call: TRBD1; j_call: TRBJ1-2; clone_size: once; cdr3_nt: TGTGCCAGCAGCCCACAGGGGTTCTATGGCTACACCTTC; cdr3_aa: CASSPQGFYGYTF
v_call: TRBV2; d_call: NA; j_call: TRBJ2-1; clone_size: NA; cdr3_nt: TGTGCCAGCAGCGGCCCCAGGGAAGAATCCTACAATGAGCAGTTCTTC; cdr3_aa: CASSGPREESYNEQFF
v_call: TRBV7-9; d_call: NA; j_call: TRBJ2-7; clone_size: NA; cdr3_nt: TGTGACATCCACGGGCCCACCGAGCAGTACTTC; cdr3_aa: CDIHGPTEQYF
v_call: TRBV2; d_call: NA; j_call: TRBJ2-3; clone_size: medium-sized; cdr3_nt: TGTGCCAGCAGTGAAGCGGGGGGCGTGGGAGATACGCAGTATTTT; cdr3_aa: CASSEAGGVGDTQYF
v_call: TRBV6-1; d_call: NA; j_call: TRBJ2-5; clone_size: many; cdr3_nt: TGTGCCAGCAGTGAACGGCTTTTGGAAGAGACCCAGTACTTC; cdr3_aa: CASSERLLEETQYF
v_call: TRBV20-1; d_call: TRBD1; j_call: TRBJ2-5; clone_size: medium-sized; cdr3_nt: TGCAGTGCAGCCGGGACAGTCGAAGAGACCCAGTACTTC; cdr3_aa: CSAAGTVEETQYF
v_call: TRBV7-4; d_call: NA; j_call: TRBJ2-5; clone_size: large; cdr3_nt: TGTGCCAGCAGCTCGGAAAGCGACGCCCAGTACTTC; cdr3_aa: CASSSESDAQYF
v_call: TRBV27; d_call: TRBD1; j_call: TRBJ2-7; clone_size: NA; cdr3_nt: TGTGCCAGCAGTTTCTCCGGACAGGGATCGGGGCAGTACTTC; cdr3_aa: CASSFSGQGSGQYF
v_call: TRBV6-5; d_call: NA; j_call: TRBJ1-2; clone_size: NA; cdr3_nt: TGTGCCAGCAGTTCCCAGGGAGCAAGAGGGCGTACCTTC; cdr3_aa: CASSSQGARGRTF
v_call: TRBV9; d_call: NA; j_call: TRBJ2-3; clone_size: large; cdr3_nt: TGTGCCAGCAGCGTCTCAGGGACCACAGATACGCAGTATTTT; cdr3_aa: CASSVSGTTDTQYF
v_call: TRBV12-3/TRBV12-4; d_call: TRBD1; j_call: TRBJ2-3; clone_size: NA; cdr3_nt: TGTGCCAGCAGTCTCGGACAGGGGGGAACAGATACGCAGTATTTT; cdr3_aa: CASSLGQGGTDTQYF
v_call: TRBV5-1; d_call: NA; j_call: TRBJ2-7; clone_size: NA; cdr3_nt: TGCGCCAGCAGCTTGGACAGCCACGAGCAGTACTTC; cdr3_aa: CASSLDSHEQYF
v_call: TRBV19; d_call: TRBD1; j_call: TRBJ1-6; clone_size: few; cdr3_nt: TGTGCCAGTAGTCAAGGGGGCCATAATTCACCCCTCCACTTT; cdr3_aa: CASSQGGHNSPLHF
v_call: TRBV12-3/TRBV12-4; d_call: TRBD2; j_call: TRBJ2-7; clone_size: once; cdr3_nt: TGTGCCAGCAGTTGGAAGCGGGGGTCGGAGCAGTACTTC; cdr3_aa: CASSWKRGSEQYF
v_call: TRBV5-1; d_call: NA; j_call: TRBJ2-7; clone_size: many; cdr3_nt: TGCGCCAGCAGCGCGGGGTCCTCCTACGAGCAGTACTTC; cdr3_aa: CASSAGSSYEQYF